A single T cell receptor beta chain is shown here with its context. The source of the sample is a study of T cells expressing NK-cell markers. On the study more broadly: The authors derived TCR beta repertoires from sorted CD3+CD56+NKG2C+, CD3+CD56+NKG2C- and CD3+CD56-NKG2C+ T cells. Seven of the eight sequenced donors were HCMV-seropositive; one was seronegative.

Germline loops: CDR1 WNHNN, CDR2 SYGVQD (reference sequence). The CDR3 consists of 14 residues. From its re-call of the 5' RACE reads, TCRdb lists each CDR3 protein once, without DNA. The specimen's table records about 550,000 distinct CDR3 sequences. Specimen: blood T cells: a sorted CD56 or NKG2C T cell subset, CD4+ or CD8+ T cells, or bulk PBMC T cells (not recorded which). The sequence was obtained from a man younger than 30 in good health. This sequence joins TRBV10-1 and TRBJ2-3; absent DNA, TCRdb's TRBD2 call cannot be checked. CDR3 residues: CARLVAGAQDTQYF.